The present T cell receptor beta chain was sequenced within a study of response to subunit inactivated influenza vaccine. Findings and caveats of the study: Authors suggested seasonal influenza vaccinations each recruit few new T cells.

This clonotype came up many times. The target antigen is unknown. Via MiXCR, TCRdb re-called the RT-PCR reads, giving one row per CDR3 protein. In the table there are 650,000 to 800,000 distinct CDR3 sequences, about 15% of which are singletons. Trimming took 3 bases from V and 0 from J, leaving 8 bases between them. Germline V CDR1 and CDR2: SEHNR, FQNEAQ (reference sequence). This CDR3 comprises 15 residues. V usage is TRBV7-9 and J usage is TRBJ2-2; D possibly corresponds to TRBD1 (5 bases). Material: PBMCs from blood, obtained about 14 days before vaccination. The TCR sequence derives from a man aged 50-59 years who received an inactivated influenza vaccine. The CDR3 DNA is TGTGCCAGCAGCTTCAGGGCCGCGAACACCGGGGAGCTGTTTTTT. As protein: CASSFRAANTGELFF.